The rows below give T cell receptor beta chains drawn from one sample of a study of Graves' ophthalmopathy and Graves' hyperthyroidism. TCRdb analysed the multiplex PCR reads with MiXCR anew, one entry per CDR3 protein. In the table there are about 400,000 distinct CDR3 sequences, 15% of which are singletons. Source material: peripheral blood. The origin of the receptors is a woman aged 18-30 years with stable Graves' hyperthyroidism. Each CDR3 is given with its conserved first and last residue. Fields, in order: CDR3 DNA, CDR3 protein, clone size, J gene, D gene, V gene. The D gene is left open where the match is weak. A clone size is listed for some rows: how often the clone was seen (once, few, many), or a class if it is expanded.

CDR3 DNA: TGTGCCAGTAGTATTGCGGGAGGAGGAACTGAAGCTTTCTTT
CDR3 protein: CASSIAGGGTEAFF
clone size: NA
J gene: TRBJ1-1
D gene: NA
V gene: TRBV19

CDR3 DNA: TGTGCCAGCTCCCCGACTACAGGGAACGAGCAGTACTTC
CDR3 protein: CASSPTTGNEQYF
clone size: few
J gene: TRBJ2-7
D gene: NA
V gene: TRBV18

CDR3 DNA: TGTGCCAGCAGCTTAACGGGGACAGGCAATTCACCCCTCCACTTT
CDR3 protein: CASSLTGTGNSPLHF
clone size: many
J gene: TRBJ1-6
D gene: TRBD1
V gene: TRBV7-3

CDR3 DNA: TGTGCCAGCAGCGTTTCACAGGGGGCGAACACTGAAGCTTTCTTT
CDR3 protein: CASSVSQGANTEAFF
clone size: many
J gene: TRBJ1-1
D gene: TRBD1
V gene: TRBV9

CDR3 DNA: TGTGCCAGCAGTCGGGGGTGCGACGACGGGACACCCCTCCACTTT
CDR3 protein: CASSRGCDDGTPLHF
clone size: many
J gene: TRBJ1-6
D gene: NA
V gene: TRBV6-1

CDR3 DNA: TGTGCCAGCAGTTTTTGGGCGGGCACCGGGGAGCTGTTTTTT
CDR3 protein: CASSFWAGTGELFF
clone size: many
J gene: TRBJ2-2
D gene: NA
V gene: TRBV12-3/TRBV12-4

CDR3 DNA: TGCAGTGCTAGAGATCGGGTGAAAGGGTCTTTGAACACTGAAGCTTTCTTT
CDR3 protein: CSARDRVKGSLNTEAFF
clone size: many
J gene: TRBJ1-1
D gene: NA
V gene: TRBV20-1

CDR3 DNA: TGTGCCAGCAGCCAAGCTCGGGGTGCCGGCTATGGCTACACCTTC
CDR3 protein: CASSQARGAGYGYTF
clone size: few
J gene: TRBJ1-2
D gene: NA
V gene: TRBV3-1

CDR3 DNA: TGTGCCAGCAGTGAGGCGGGGGGCGATGGCAATCAGCCCCAGCATTTT
CDR3 protein: CASSEAGGDGNQPQHF
clone size: many
J gene: TRBJ1-5
D gene: NA
V gene: TRBV25-1

CDR3 DNA: TGTGCCAGCAGCTTATGGCACGAGCAGTACTTC
CDR3 protein: CASSLWHEQYF
clone size: many
J gene: TRBJ2-7
D gene: NA
V gene: TRBV7-2

CDR3 DNA: TGTGCCAGCAGTACCGACAGGCCGAACACCGGAGAGCTGTTTTTT
CDR3 protein: CASSTDRPNTGELFF
clone size: many
J gene: TRBJ2-2
D gene: NA
V gene: TRBV7-9

CDR3 DNA: TGTGCCTGGAGTGAGGCGGGAAACACCATATATTTT
CDR3 protein: CAWSEAGNTIYF
clone size: NA
J gene: TRBJ1-3
D gene: NA
V gene: TRBV30

CDR3 DNA: TGTGCCAGCAGCGCCTCCCCAGGGTTTGGTGGCTACACCTTC
CDR3 protein: CASSASPGFGGYTF
clone size: few
J gene: TRBJ1-2
D gene: NA
V gene: TRBV25-1

CDR3 DNA: TGCGCCAGCAGCCAAGATCTTCCAGGACAAACTAACTATGGCTACACCTTC
CDR3 protein: CASSQDLPGQTNYGYTF
clone size: few
J gene: TRBJ1-2
D gene: NA
V gene: TRBV4-1

CDR3 DNA: TGTGCCACCAGCAGAGATCGGGGGACCAATCAGCCCCAGCATTTT
CDR3 protein: CATSRDRGTNQPQHF
clone size: many
J gene: TRBJ1-5
D gene: NA
V gene: TRBV15

CDR3 DNA: TGTGCCAGCAGTCGAGACAGGGCGGGCAATCAGCCCCAGCATTTT
CDR3 protein: CASSRDRAGNQPQHF
clone size: NA
J gene: TRBJ1-5
D gene: TRBD1
V gene: TRBV28

CDR3 DNA: TGTGCCAGCAGTGGGCCGGGACAGCTTAATCAGCCCCAGCATTTT
CDR3 protein: CASSGPGQLNQPQHF
clone size: NA
J gene: TRBJ1-5
D gene: TRBD1
V gene: TRBV6-1

CDR3 DNA: TGTGCCAGTAGTATTACAGGGGGAAGGGACGAGCAGTACTTC
CDR3 protein: CASSITGGRDEQYF
clone size: many
J gene: TRBJ2-7
D gene: TRBD1
V gene: TRBV19

CDR3 DNA: TGTGCCAGCAGCTTAGGAATGCGCACTGAAGCTTTCTTT
CDR3 protein: CASSLGMRTEAFF
clone size: many
J gene: TRBJ1-1
D gene: NA
V gene: TRBV7-2